The T cell receptor (beta chain) described here comes from a study of blood T cell repertoires in COVID-19. Study in general: From the United States, Italy and Spain came samples of acute and convalescent COVID-19.

J was trimmed by 5 bases and V by 6 bases; bases with no gene match: 10. The length of the CDR3 is 15 residues. Germline CDR1 LGHDT, CDR2 YNNKEL (reference sequence). Original analysis: Reference gene primer amplification gave estimated nucleated cell counts. The table came from immunoSEQ multiplex PCR; TCRdb's copy has only in-frame clones and leaves some out. V and J calls and clone size follow that table, whereas D and trimming were derived from the DNA. The profile shows about 380,000 clones, 85% to 90% of them singletons. Specimen: peripheral blood. This sequence originates from a man aged 18 to 35 with active or convalescent COVID-19. V and J are TRBV3-1 (or the pseudogene TRBV3-2) and TRBJ2-3; 8 bases fit TRBD2. Here the CDR3 reads CASSRAGASLDTQYF. In DNA, the CDR3 is TGTGCCAGCAGTCGAGCGGGGGCAAGTTTAGATACGCAGTATTTT.